This T cell receptor beta chain stems from a study of CD8+CD57+ T cells in acquired aplastic anemia. This clonotype was detected many times. The CDR3 length is 13 residues. Trimming left V 3 bases short and J 6 bases short, with 10 bases between. From germline, CDR1 is ENHRY and CDR2 SYGVKD. CD8+CD57+ cell expansion, shown by flow cytometry, had occurred in the patients selected for sequencing. Every patient had severe acquired aplastic anemia. CDR3 and TCR beta VDJ profiling relied on genomic DNA as the template. TCRdb analysed the reads with MiXCR anew, one entry per CDR3 protein. In the table there are 400,000 to 600,000 distinct CDR3 sequences, less than 35% of which are singletons.

The V call is TRBV10-3, the J call TRBJ2-3, with TRBD1 as a possible D gene (6 bases). This TCR came from a human donor with aplastic anemia. The sequenced material came from sorted CD4+, CD8+, or CD8+CD57+ T cells (not recorded which) from PBMCs. The CDR3 loop is CAISENREDTQYF. In nucleotides, the CDR3 is TGTGCCATCAGTGAAAACAGGGAGGATACGCAGTATTTT.